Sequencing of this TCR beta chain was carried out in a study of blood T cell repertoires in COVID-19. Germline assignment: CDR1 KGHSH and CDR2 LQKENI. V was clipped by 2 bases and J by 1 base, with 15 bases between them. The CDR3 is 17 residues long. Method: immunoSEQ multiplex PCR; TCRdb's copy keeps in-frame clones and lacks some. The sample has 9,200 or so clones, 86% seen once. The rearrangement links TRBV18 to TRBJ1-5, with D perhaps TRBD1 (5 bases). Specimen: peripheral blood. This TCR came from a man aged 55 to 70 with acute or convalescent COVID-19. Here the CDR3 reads CASSPFRVLGSNQPQHF. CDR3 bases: TGTGCCAGCTCACCATTCAGGGTATTAGGAAGCAATCAGCCCCAGCATTTT.